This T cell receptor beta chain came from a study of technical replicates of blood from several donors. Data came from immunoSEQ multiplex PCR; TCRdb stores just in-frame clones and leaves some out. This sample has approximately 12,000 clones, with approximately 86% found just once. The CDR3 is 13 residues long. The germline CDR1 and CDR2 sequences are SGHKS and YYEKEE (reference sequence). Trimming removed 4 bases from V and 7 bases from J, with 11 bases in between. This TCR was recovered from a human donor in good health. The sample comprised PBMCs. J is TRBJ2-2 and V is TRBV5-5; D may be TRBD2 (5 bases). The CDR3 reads CASSRSGIGELFF. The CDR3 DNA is TGTGCCAGCAGCCGGTCCGGGATCGGGGAGCTGTTTTTT.